These 9 T cell receptor beta chains share one sample of origin, sequenced in a study of regulatory T cells in long-lasting Graves disease. Sample time point: persistent/refractory GD, antithyroid drugs over 5 years with positive TRAb. The TCR library was prepared using RNA isolated from PBMCs. Both iRepertoire HTBI primers and Arm-PCR of CDR3 regions were used to build the TCR beta libraries. TCRdb re-called the multiplex PCR reads with MiXCR, one entry per CDR3 protein. The data contain fewer than 450,000 distinct CDR3 sequences, about 25% of them singletons. The material sequenced was peripheral blood mononuclear cells (PBMCs), taken when the disease was refractory, from a patient treated with antithyroid drugs. The receptors were sampled from a female donor with Graves disease.

As to this clonotype: A much larger clonotype is one base distant, so this may be a read error. The chain links TRBV7-2 to TRBJ2-5; possible D gene TRBD2, 6 bases. The CDR3 contains 18 residues. The germline V gene has CDR1 SGHTA and CDR2 FQGNSA. CDR3 sequence: CASSQDRMAGKYQETQHF. The DNA for the CDR3 is TGTGCCAGCAGCCAAGATCGCATGGCGGGAAAGTACCAAGAGACCCAGCACTTC.

The rearrangement uses TRBV27 and TRBJ1-2, with TRBD1 as a possible D gene (5 bases). The germline V and J ends were trimmed by 2 bases and 8 bases, with 12 bases remaining between them. The CDR3 totals 13 residues. From germline, CDR1 is MNHEY and CDR2 SMNVEV (reference sequence). The CDR3 DNA reads as TGTGCCAGCAGTTTAAATAACAGGAGAGGCTACACCTTC. Translating it yields CASSLNNRRGYTF.

This clonotype was seen ten or more times. This sequence joins TRBV28 and TRBJ2-4; perhaps TRBD2 as D (7 bases). The germline V and J ends were trimmed by 5 bases and 5 bases, with 16 bases remaining between them. Germline-derived CDR1 and CDR2 are MDHEN and SYDVKM. The CDR3 extends over 15 amino acids. The CDR3, as DNA: TGTGCCAGCAGTGCCGCGGGGGCGGGCGAAAACATTCAGTACTTC. This translates into CASSAAGAGENIQYF.

This chain connects TRBV6-1 to TRBJ1-3; 11 bases line up with TRBD1. The V segment lost 7 bases and the J segment 0 bases; nucleotides outside the gene matches: 5. Germline V gene data show CDR1 as MNHNS and CDR2 as SASEGT. This CDR3 contains 16 residues. In nucleotides, the CDR3 is TGTGCCAGCAATCGGACAGGGGGCAGCTCTGGAAACACCATATATTTT. Translating it yields CASNRTGGSSGNTIYF.

In its sample, this clonotype was seen many times. The V gene is TRBV20-1, the J gene TRBJ1-4, with a tentative D call TRBD1 (5 bases). V gave up 5 bases and J gave up 7 bases, with 14 bases separating them. CDR1 is DFQATT, CDR2 SNEGSKA, per germline (reference sequence). The CDR3 is 13 residues long. The CDR3: CSAPGRGGEKLFF. The CDR3, as DNA: TGCAGTGCTCCCGGGAGGGGCGGTGAAAAACTGTTTTTT.

In this sample, this clonotype turned up once. This chain links TRBV27 with TRBJ2-2; D may match TRBD1 or TRBD2 (5 bases each). The V gene's germline CDR1 is MNHEY and CDR2 SMNVEV (reference sequence). This CDR3 comprises 15 residues. V was cut by 4 bases and J by 4 bases, with 13 bases left in between. The CDR3 DNA follows: TGTGCCAGCAGTTCCCGGTCGGGGCGCACCGGGGAGCTGTTTTTT. Its protein is CASSSRSGRTGELFF.

In nucleotides, the CDR3 is TGTGCCAGCAAAGCAGGGGCCTACAATGAGCAGTTCTTC. Translating it yields CASKAGAYNEQFF. The chain employs TRBV28 and TRBJ2-1; a possible D gene is TRBD1 (6 bases). V was shortened by 7 bases and J by 2 bases, with 9 bases between the two germline ends. The CDR3 length is 13 residues. Germline loops: CDR1 MDHEN, CDR2 SYDVKM.

The chain couples TRBV10-3 to TRBJ1-1; 9 bases match TRBD1. The CDR3 is 13 amino acids. Per the germline V gene, CDR1 is ENHRY and CDR2 is SYGVKD. J lost 5 bases, V lost 6 bases, and 4 bases had no gene match. DNA for the CDR3: TGTGCCATCAGGACAGGGGGAAAGACTGAAGCTTTCTTT. The encoded protein is CAIRTGGKTEAFF.

As DNA, the CDR3 is TGCGCCAGCAGCTTGTCGGGTTTATCGGGGCTAGCCAAAAACATTCAGTACTTC. It is translated as CASSLSGLSGLAKNIQYF. The chain couples TRBV5-1 to TRBJ2-4; D may be TRBD1 or TRBD2 (5 bases each). From germline, CDR1 is SGHRS and CDR2 YFSETQ. The CDR3 is 18 amino acids. V was shortened by 1 base and J by 0 bases, with 17 bases between the two germline ends.